The 14 T cell receptor beta chains listed next were all sequenced from one sample in a study of blood T cell repertoires in COVID-19. The data were produced by immunoSEQ multiplex PCR, yet TCRdb's version contains in-frame clones alone and is incomplete. The data hold under 300,000 clones, with more than 85% observed a single time. Sequencing used peripheral blood. These receptors came from a woman aged 70-85 years with active or convalescent COVID-19.

This clone was picked up a small number of times. The chain recombines TRBV4-3 with TRBJ1-1; unclear D gene. The CDR3 covers 14 residues. Germline V lookup: CDR1 LGHNA, CDR2 YSLEER. Trimming left V 0 bases short and J 5 bases short, with 10 bases between. The CDR3 nucleotides are TGCGCCAGCAGCCAAGACTTCGGAGGGACTGAAGCTTTCTTT. Amino acid sequence: CASSQDFGGTEAFF.

The V call is TRBV5-8, the J call TRBJ1-6; unclear D gene. Per germline, CDR1 SGHTS and CDR2 YDEGEE. This CDR3 is built from 16 residues. Trimming pared 5 bases from V and 10 bases from J, leaving 22 bases between. The CDR3 coding sequence is TGTGCCAGCAGTCATCGAGGATGGAATAAGGCGTCACCCCTCCACTTT. Amino acids: CASSHRGWNKASPLHF.

This clone occurred a few times. The rearrangement links TRBV25-1 to TRBJ1-2, with D perhaps matching TRBD1 (5 bases). The germline V and J ends were trimmed by 2 bases and 6 bases, with 10 bases remaining between them. Per germline, CDR1 MGHDK and CDR2 SYGVNS. This CDR3 region has 13 residues. CDR3 in DNA: TGTGCCAGCAGTGAACTCAGGGTCGATGGCTACACCTTC. Its translation is CASSELRVDGYTF.

The V call is TRBV2, the J call TRBJ1-1; tentatively, D is TRBD1 (6 bases). The CDR3 sequence is 13 residues long. CDR1 and CDR2 from the germline V gene are SNHLY and FYNNEI. The V gene lost 7 bases and the J gene lost 1 base, with 10 bases spanning the gap. CDR3 residues: CASTMDRNTEAFF. The CDR3 DNA reads TGTGCCAGCACAATGGACAGGAACACTGAAGCTTTCTTT.

The chain links TRBV24-1 to TRBJ1-2; D gene uncertain. The CDR3 totals 11 residues. Germline lookup yields CDR1 KGHDR and CDR2 SFDVKD. Trimming removed 3 bases from V and 8 bases from J, with 6 bases in between. CDR3 sequence reads: CATSDILGYTF. DNA of the CDR3: TGTGCCACCAGTGATATCCTGGGCTACACCTTC.

The CDR3 nucleotides read TGTGCCAGCAGTCCCCTCGCGGGGGGCATTGAGCAGTTCTTC. Amino acids: CASSPLAGGIEQFF. The chain carries TRBV3-1 (or the pseudogene TRBV3-2) and TRBJ2-1; 8 nucleotides match TRBD2. CDR1 LGHDT and CDR2 YNNKEL come from the germline V gene (reference sequence). This CDR3 comprises 14 residues. The J segment lost 9 bases and the V segment lost 6 bases, leaving 10 bases of the junction unmatched.

V usage is TRBV19 and J usage is TRBJ1-4, with D maybe TRBD1 (5 bases). Trimming took off 5 bases at V and 8 bases at J, with 12 bases between the two ends. The CDR3 covers 13 residues. Germline V gene data show CDR1 as LNHDA and CDR2 as SQIVND (reference sequence). The CDR3 reads CASSPGGVEKLFF. The CDR3 bases are TGTGCCAGTAGTCCGGGGGGGGTCGAAAAACTGTTTTTT.

This sequence joins TRBV15 and TRBJ1-6, with a possible D match to TRBD1 (5 bases). This CDR3 contains 21 residues. V shed 2 bases and J shed 0 bases, with 23 bases lying between them. Germline CDR1 and CDR2: LNHNV and YYDKDF (reference sequence). CDR3 coding DNA: TGTGCCACCAGCAGAACCGTGAAGGGGCAGCCTCCGAGCTCCTATAATTCACCCCTCCACTTT. Translated, it gives CATSRTVKGQPPSSYNSPLHF.

V usage is TRBV15 and J usage is TRBJ2-7, with a weak D call TRBD2 (5 bases). The germline V and J ends were trimmed by 5 bases and 6 bases, with 14 bases remaining between them. CDR3 length: 13 residues. In germline, CDR1 is LNHNV, CDR2 YYDKDF (reference sequence). The DNA for the CDR3 is TGTGCCACCAGCGGTGAGGATCGGGGCGAGCAGTACTTC. Encoded protein: CATSGEDRGEQYF.

The chain carries TRBV2 and TRBJ2-1; D may be TRBD1 (6 bases). Germline V lookup: CDR1 SNHLY, CDR2 FYNNEI. V shed 8 bases and J shed 1 base, with 15 bases lying between them. The CDR3 is made up of 15 amino acids. Here the CDR3 reads CASLSGQGSYNEQFF. Written as DNA, the CDR3 is TGTGCCAGCCTTTCTGGCCAGGGGTCCTACAATGAGCAGTTCTTC.

The chain couples TRBV6-5 to TRBJ2-1; the D gene is possibly TRBD1 (5 bases). In germline, CDR1 is MNHEY, CDR2 SVGAGI. V shed 5 bases and J shed 0 bases, with 11 bases lying between them. The CDR3 totals 15 residues. The CDR3 here is CASSTDSLSYNEQFF. The CDR3 DNA sequence: TGTGCCAGCAGTACCGACAGCCTCTCCTACAATGAGCAGTTCTTC.

This clone has a single count. This chain joins TRBV12-3 or TRBV12-4 and TRBJ2-7; D not certain. This CDR3 has 13 amino acids. Trimming took off 3 bases at V and 3 bases at J, with 9 bases between the two ends. CDR3 coding DNA: TGTGCCAGCAGTTTCGACTCGGACTACGAGCAGTACTTC. The encoded protein is CASSFDSDYEQYF.

This chain uses TRBV9 with TRBJ1-3; D is ambiguous. The germline gives CDR1 SGDLS, CDR2 YYNGEE. The CDR3 is 16 residues long. Trimming took off 3 bases at V and 0 bases at J, with 13 bases between the two ends. The CDR3 spells CASSETTHLSGNTIYF. The CDR3, as DNA: TGTGCCAGCAGCGAGACAACACATCTCTCTGGAAACACCATATATTTT.

The chain uses TRBV6-1 and TRBJ2-7, with D perhaps TRBD1 (6 bases). Between the trimmed V and J ends, which lost 3 bases and 0 bases, there was a span of 24 bases. The CDR3 is 19 residues long. Germline-derived CDR1 and CDR2 are MNHNS and SASEGT. The CDR3 DNA is TGTGCCAGCAGTGAGCCCCCTTCCCTTCGACAGGCGAGCTCCTACGAGCAGTACTTC. Its protein is CASSEPPSLRQASSYEQYF.